This TCR beta chain was captured in a study of T-cell reconstitution after alpha-beta-depleted transplantation in children. General study results and limits: T cells produced anew were the main source of T-cell counts and diversity one year after transplant. Several hundred graft clones that had expanded were reportedly the source of alpha-beta T cells about two months after transplant.

TCRbeta library construction was performed incorporating unique molecular identifiers. MiXCR, applied by TCRdb to the PCR reads, yields one record per CDR3 protein. The sample has around 270,000 distinct CDR3 sequences, approximately 7.3% seen once. Ten or more counts support this clonotype. What it binds is not known. The germline CDR1 and CDR2 sequences are SGHRS and YFSETQ. V trimming: 4 bases; J trimming: 4 bases; junction bases outside the gene matches: 5. The CDR3 covers 14 residues. The source material was peripheral blood, sampled 360 days after TCRalphabeta/CD19-depleted stem cell transplant. This receptor was taken from a female patient between 2 and 15 years old who had a stem cell transplant for Fanconi anemia, so the T cells may come from the graft donor. The J gene is TRBJ1-3, the V gene TRBV5-1; TRBD1 agrees at 7 bases. The chain's CDR3 is CASSPGTAGNTIYF. The CDR3 nucleotides are TGCGCCAGCAGCCCCGGGACAGCCGGAAACACCATATATTTT.